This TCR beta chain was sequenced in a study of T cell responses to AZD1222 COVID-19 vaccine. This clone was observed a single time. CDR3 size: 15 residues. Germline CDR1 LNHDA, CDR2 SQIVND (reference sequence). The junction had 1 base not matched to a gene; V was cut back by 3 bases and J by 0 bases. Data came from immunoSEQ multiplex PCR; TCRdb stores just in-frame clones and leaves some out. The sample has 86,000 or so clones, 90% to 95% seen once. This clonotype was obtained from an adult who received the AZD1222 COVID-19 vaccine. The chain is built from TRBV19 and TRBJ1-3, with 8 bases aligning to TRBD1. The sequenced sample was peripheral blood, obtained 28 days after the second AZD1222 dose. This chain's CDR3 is CASSIQGASGNTIYF. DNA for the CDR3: TGTGCCAGTAGTATCCAGGGGGCCTCTGGAAACACCATATATTTT.